The rows below give T cell receptor beta chains drawn from one sample of a study of blood T cell repertoires in COVID-19. Clones were read by immunoSEQ multiplex PCR, and TCRdb kept only the in-frame ones, dropping some. The repertoire consists of roughly 300,000 clones, with roughly 90% occurring once and the leading ten covering about 12%. The sample consisted of peripheral blood. The receptors shown here come from a woman in her 30s with COVID-19, enrolled during active disease. Each CDR3 is given with its conserved first and last residue. The D gene is left open where the match is weak. Rows may omit the clone size; those that give it use once, few, many or a size class.

clone_size	d_call	v_call	j_call	cdr3_nt	cdr3_aa
NA	TRBD2	TRBV3-1/TRBV3-2	TRBJ2-3	TGTGCCAGCAGCCTCGGGACTACTTATACGCAGTATTTT	CASSLGTTYTQYF
once	NA	TRBV6-6	TRBJ1-2	TGTGCCAGCAGCTCTACAGGAAGTTACGGCTACACCTTC	CASSSTGSYGYTF
NA	TRBD1	TRBV30	TRBJ2-1	TGTGCCGGGGACAGGGGGCTTTACAATGAGCAGTTCTTC	CAGDRGLYNEQFF
few	NA	TRBV7-9	TRBJ2-5	TGTGCCAGCAGCGGGGCGGGATGGGAGACCCAGTACTTC	CASSGAGWETQYF
NA	NA	TRBV5-1	TRBJ1-1	TGCGCCAGCAGCTTGGAAGGAGGGGTGGGCACTGAAGCTTTCTTT	CASSLEGGVGTEAFF
NA	NA	TRBV4-2	TRBJ2-3	TGTGCCAGCAGCCAAGGGGGGGATCGAGATACGCAGTATTTT	CASSQGGDRDTQYF
NA	TRBD2	TRBV5-1	TRBJ2-1	TGCGCCAGCGCGTTACTAGCGGGGGGCATGGATGAGCAGTTCTTC	CASALLAGGMDEQFF
NA	TRBD2	TRBV10-3	TRBJ2-3	TGTGCCATCTCGGCCGGCGGGGGGGCAGATACGCAGTATTTT	CAISAGGGADTQYF
NA	NA	TRBV7-8	TRBJ1-5	TGTGCCAGCAGCCACCGACAGGACCCTGGGGCGGCCCAGCATTTT	CASSHRQDPGAAQHF
NA	NA	TRBV13	TRBJ2-5	TGTGCCAGCAGCCTGGAGGGACAGCTCCAAGAGACCCAGTACTTC	CASSLEGQLQETQYF
NA	NA	TRBV7-9	TRBJ2-3	TGTGCCAGCAGCGGCGACAGTGATCTTAGCACAGATACGCAGTATTTT	CASSGDSDLSTDTQYF
NA	TRBD2	TRBV19	TRBJ2-1	TGTGCCAGCGGACTAGCGGGGGGAAATGAGCAGTTCTTC	CASGLAGGNEQFF
NA	NA	TRBV12-3/TRBV12-4	TRBJ2-7	TGTGCCAGCAGTTTCAGGCGCTACGAGCAGTACTTC	CASSFRRYEQYF
NA	TRBD2	TRBV7-8	TRBJ2-3	TGTGCCAGCAGCTTAGCTCCCGGACTAGCGGGGTCGACTAGCACAGATACGCAGTATTTT	CASSLAPGLAGSTSTDTQYF
few	TRBD1	TRBV7-9	TRBJ2-7	TGTGCCAGCAGCCAACAGCCCGGGACAGGGTCCCACGAGCAGTACTTC	CASSQQPGTGSHEQYF
NA	TRBD2	TRBV7-2	TRBJ2-3	TGTGCCAGCAGCAGACTAGCGGGGATGTCAGATACGCAGTATTTT	CASSRLAGMSDTQYF
NA	NA	TRBV30	TRBJ1-3	TGTGCCTGGACAACAGACACCATATATTTT	CAWTTDTIYF
NA	TRBD1	TRBV28	TRBJ1-6	TGTGCCAGCGCGGGGACAGTAAATTCACCCCTCCACTTT	CASAGTVNSPLHF
NA	NA	TRBV5-1	TRBJ1-4	TGCGCCAGCAGCTTGGCCAAGCAGGGAACCGGAAAACTGTTTTTT	CASSLAKQGTGKLFF
NA	TRBD1	TRBV5-4	TRBJ2-2	TGTGCCAGCAGCAACAGGGGGGTCACCGGGGAGCTGTTTTTT	CASSNRGVTGELFF
once	NA	TRBV2	TRBJ2-7	TGTGCCAGCATCAAGCAAACAGTTTACGAGCAGTACTTC	CASIKQTVYEQYF
NA	TRBD2	TRBV11-3	TRBJ2-7	TGTGCCAGCAGCATACGGACTAGCGGGGGGGCCTACGAGCAGTACTTC	CASSIRTSGGAYEQYF
NA	TRBD1	TRBV10-2	TRBJ1-5	TGCGCCAGCAGGCTAGGACAGGGGAATCAGCCCCAGCATTTT	CASRLGQGNQPQHF
NA	TRBD2	TRBV10-1	TRBJ2-3	TGCGCCAGCAGTGAGTCGGGAGGGCCTGGAACGCAGTATTTT	CASSESGGPGTQYF
few	TRBD1	TRBV5-1	TRBJ2-3	TGCGCCAGCGCCTGGGGACAGGGGGGGGCAGATACGCAGTATTTT	CASAWGQGGADTQYF
NA	TRBD2	TRBV9	TRBJ2-1	TGTGCCAGCAGCGTAGAAGCTAGCGGAGACAATGAGCAGTTCTTC	CASSVEASGDNEQFF
few	NA	TRBV5-1	TRBJ2-2	TGCGCCAGCTCGCCGGGCAGGGCGAACACCGGGGAGCTGTTTTTT	CASSPGRANTGELFF
NA	TRBD2	TRBV7-6	TRBJ2-5	TGTGCCAGCAGCTCTCGGGGGGAGTTCTCCGGCGCGGGGGCCCAGTACTTC	CASSSRGEFSGAGAQYF
NA	TRBD1	TRBV12-3/TRBV12-4	TRBJ2-7	TGTGCCACACAGGGGGCTTCCTACGAGCAGTACTTC	CATQGASYEQYF
NA	NA	TRBV18	TRBJ1-1	TGTGCCAGCTCACCCGGCCAGGGAATGAACACTGAAGCTTTCTTT	CASSPGQGMNTEAFF
NA	TRBD1	TRBV10-1	TRBJ2-2	TGCGCCAGCAGTGAGTCCAGGGGGACCGGGGAGCTGTTTTTT	CASSESRGTGELFF
few	TRBD1	TRBV27	TRBJ1-6	TGTGCCAGCAGTCCCGGACAGGCTCTCAGGAATTCACCCCTCCACTTT	CASSPGQALRNSPLHF